These T cell receptor beta chains were read from a single sample in a study of regulatory T cells in long-lasting Graves disease. One entry per CDR3 protein results from TCRdb running MiXCR on the multiplex PCR reads. The sample yields 380,000 or so distinct CDR3 sequences, about a sixth seen once. A further study also used this sample, focusing on T cells in Graves' hyperthyroidism and ophthalmopathy.

The source was peripheral blood mononuclear cells (PBMCs), collected at new diagnosis, from a patient treated with antithyroid drugs. The source is a woman between 18 and 29 years old with Graves disease. Each CDR3 is given with its conserved first and last residue. Each record gives: V gene, J gene, clone size, D gene, CDR3 DNA, CDR3 protein. The D gene is left open where the match is weak. Size tells how often a clone was seen (once, few, many) or the class of an expanded clone, and some rows leave it out.

>TRBV29-1|TRBJ2-2|few|NA
TGCAGCGTAGACAAGACCGGGGAGCTGTTTTTT
CSVDKTGELFF
>TRBV7-3|TRBJ2-2|few|NA
TGTGCCAGCAGCTTACTACCGGGACGCCTGAACACCGGGGAGCTGTTTTTT
CASSLLPGRLNTGELFF
>TRBV3-1|TRBJ2-5|many|TRBD1
TGTGCCAGCAGCCAAGAGTCTATAGGGGGCATGGAGACCCAGTACTTC
CASSQESIGGMETQYF
>TRBV2|TRBJ1-6|many|NA
TGTGCCAGCAGTGAAGGGAACAGGGATAATTCACCCCTCCACTTT
CASSEGNRDNSPLHF
>TRBV24-1|TRBJ2-3|few|NA
TGTGCCACCAGTGATTTGCCGGGAGATACGCAGTATTTT
CATSDLPGDTQYF
>TRBV30|TRBJ1-5|many|NA
TGTGCCTGGAGTTCGGTACGGGACAATCAGCCCCAGCATTTT
CAWSSVRDNQPQHF
>TRBV6-5|TRBJ1-6|many|NA
TGTGCCAGCAGTTACTCGCAGGACCGTTCACCCCTCCACTTT
CASSYSQDRSPLHF
>TRBV3-1|TRBJ2-5|many|NA
TGTGCCAGCAGCCAAGTGGTTCAAGAGACCCAGTACTTC
CASSQVVQETQYF
>TRBV27|TRBJ2-3|many|TRBD1
TGTGCCAGCAGTCCCCGCCCGGGACAGCTAAGCACAGATACGCAGTATTTT
CASSPRPGQLSTDTQYF
>TRBV7-9|TRBJ2-3|NA|NA
TGTGCCAGCAGCCCCAGGGCGGGGTTCACAGATACGCAGTATTTT
CASSPRAGFTDTQYF
>TRBV19|TRBJ2-5|NA|TRBD2
TGTGCCAGTAGTATGATTCCCTCTAGCGGGGAAGCAGAGACCCAGTACTTC
CASSMIPSSGEAETQYF
>TRBV28|TRBJ2-7|few|TRBD2
TGTGCCAGCAGTTTAGCTAGCGGGGCCCCCTACGAGCAGTACTTC
CASSLASGAPYEQYF
>TRBV7-7|TRBJ2-3|many|NA
TGTGCTAGCAGCGCGATTACCTCTAGCACAGATACGCAGTATTTT
CASSAITSSTDTQYF
>TRBV7-6|TRBJ1-3|NA|NA
TGTGCCAGCAGCTTATTCACGGGGAAATCGCCTGGAAACACCATATATTTT
CASSLFTGKSPGNTIYF
>TRBV27|TRBJ2-3|NA|TRBD2
TGTGCCACCTGGGGGACTAGCGGGAGCGGCACAGATACGCAGTATTTT
CATWGTSGSGTDTQYF
>TRBV11-2|TRBJ2-1|many|TRBD2
TGTGCCAGCAGCTTAGTGATCGGGCTTGGGACTAGAAGCAATGAGCAGTTCTTC
CASSLVIGLGTRSNEQFF
>TRBV5-1|TRBJ1-6|many|NA
TGCGCCAGCAGCTTCGCGGGACCGGATAATTCACCCCTCCACTTT
CASSFAGPDNSPLHF
>TRBV7-3|TRBJ2-2|NA|TRBD1
TGTGCCAGCAGCTCGGGGGACAGGGCCACCGGGGAGCTGTTTTTT
CASSSGDRATGELFF
>TRBV6-2/TRBV6-3|TRBJ1-4|once|TRBD1
TGTGCCAGCAGTTATACGACAGGGAGGAGCGAAAAACTGTTTTTT
CASSYTTGRSEKLFF
>TRBV9|TRBJ2-5|few|TRBD2
TGTGCCAGCAGGGCCAGGGGCCTAGCGGGCGGATGGAGGACTCGGGAGACCCAGTACTTC
CASRARGLAGGWRTRETQYF
>TRBV27|TRBJ1-2|few|TRBD1
TGTGCCAGCAGTTTCCAGGGGGTGGGCTATGGCTACACCTTC
CASSFQGVGYGYTF
>TRBV7-3|TRBJ2-5|many|NA
TGTGCCAGCAGCTTAGAGGGTCGTCAAGAGACCCAGTACTTC
CASSLEGRQETQYF
>TRBV20-1|TRBJ2-7|many|NA
TGCAGTGCTAGCGGGACGTCTCCCTCCTACGAGCAGTACTTC
CSASGTSPSYEQYF
>TRBV18|TRBJ1-2|many|NA
TGTGCCAGCTCCAATTCCAACTATGGCTACACCTTC
CASSNSNYGYTF
>TRBV5-5|TRBJ1-6|few|NA
TGTGCCAGCAGCTTGCGACAGATAGGGAGCTCCTATAATTCACCCCTCCACTTT
CASSLRQIGSSYNSPLHF
>TRBV7-9|TRBJ1-1|many|NA
TGTGCCAGCAGCTTAGAGGGGGCTGAAGCTTTCTTT
CASSLEGAEAFF
>TRBV19|TRBJ1-1|few|NA
TGTGCCAGTACTCGGAACCAATTACTGTCGAACACTGAAGCTTTCTTT
CASTRNQLLSNTEAFF
>TRBV4-2|TRBJ1-2|few|TRBD1
TGTGCCAGCAGCCAAGAGTCAGGGGGCGCTAACTATGGCTACACCTTC
CASSQESGGANYGYTF
>TRBV9|TRBJ2-7|many|TRBD2
TGTGCCAGCAGCGAGGGGACTAGCGGAATCTACGAGCAGTACTTC
CASSEGTSGIYEQYF
>TRBV7-9|TRBJ1-2|many|TRBD1
TGTGCCAGCAGCCGGGGACAGGGGGATGGCTACACCTTC
CASSRGQGDGYTF
>TRBV4-2|TRBJ2-1|few|TRBD2
TGTGCCAGCAGCCAAGTCGGAGAGGCGGGGGGGCTTAGGAATGAGCAGTTCTTC
CASSQVGEAGGLRNEQFF
>TRBV28|TRBJ2-5|many|NA
TGTGCCAGCAGCCGGGCAGTTTCGAAAGAGACCCAGTACTTC
CASSRAVSKETQYF
>TRBV6-1|TRBJ1-3|NA|NA
TGTGCCAGCGGCCGAAGCCGGGCCCGGTGGCAAGCTGGAAACACCATATATTTT
CASGRSRARWQAGNTIYF
>TRBV25-1|TRBJ1-1|NA|NA
TGTGCCAGCAGTGAGTCACCGGTATCCAGGGGCAAAACAATGATGAACACTGAAGCTTTCTTT
CASSESPVSRGKTMMNTEAFF
>TRBV5-1|TRBJ2-5|NA|NA
TGCGCCAGCAGCTTGGGCCACCAGGGTCGGAAGAGGGGCCAGTACTTC
CASSLGHQGRKRGQYF
>TRBV5-1|TRBJ1-1|many|TRBD1
TGCGCCAGCAGTCAAGACAGGGTTGTGACTTTCTTT
CASSQDRVVTFF
>TRBV20-1|TRBJ1-6|many|TRBD1
TGCAGTGCTAGAGATGCCCAGGGGGGTAATTCACCCCTCCACTTT
CSARDAQGGNSPLHF
>TRBV24-1|TRBJ1-1|many|NA
TGTGCCACCAGTGATGCTGGACAGATCGGGAGGGCTTTCTTT
CATSDAGQIGRAFF
>TRBV7-9|TRBJ2-7|many|TRBD1
TGTGCCAGCAGCCCCCGACAGGGACGAAACTACGAGCAGTACTTC
CASSPRQGRNYEQYF
>TRBV19|TRBJ2-1|few|NA
TGTGCCAGTAGTATAGCCGGCGGGCAGTTCTTC
CASSIAGGQFF
>TRBV28|TRBJ2-7|NA|NA
TGTGCCAGCAGTTTGAACACCCCTAACGAGCAGTACTTC
CASSLNTPNEQYF
>TRBV29-1|TRBJ1-2|many|NA
TGCAGCGTTGAATGGAATTCAGGGGACTACACCTTC
CSVEWNSGDYTF